This is a list of T cell receptor beta chains from one sample in a study of technical replicates of blood from four donors. Generated by immunoSEQ multiplex PCR, the TCRdb table keeps only in-frame clones and is missing some. Among some 54,000 clones listed, over 85% were seen once. The sequencing sample was made of PBMCs. Receptor source: a human donor in good health. Some clones in this sample may be carry-over from other donors' samples. CDR3s leave out the opening cysteine and the closing phenylalanine or tryptophan. Fields, in order: V gene, CDR3 length, J gene, CDR3 protein.

V gene: TRBV19; CDR3 length: 10; J gene: TRBJ2-7; CDR3 protein: ASSRGGYEQY
V gene: TRBV5-1; CDR3 length: 11; J gene: TRBJ2-1; CDR3 protein: ASSLAGWDEQF
V gene: TRBV19; CDR3 length: 13; J gene: TRBJ2-3; CDR3 protein: ASSRLAGGGDTQY
V gene: TRBV30; CDR3 length: 11; J gene: TRBJ2-3; CDR3 protein: AWSVGSTDTQY
V gene: TRBV6-6; CDR3 length: 10; J gene: TRBJ2-7; CDR3 protein: ASSRQGYEQY
V gene: TRBV30; CDR3 length: 12; J gene: TRBJ2-5; CDR3 protein: AWSGLAGGETQY
V gene: TRBV2; CDR3 length: 11; J gene: TRBJ2-7; CDR3 protein: ASRGQQAGEQY
V gene: TRBV2; CDR3 length: 11; J gene: TRBJ1-3; CDR3 protein: ASSSTGVHTIY
V gene: TRBV7-9; CDR3 length: 11; J gene: TRBJ2-5; CDR3 protein: SSKASGQETQY
V gene: TRBV11-3; CDR3 length: 13; J gene: TRBJ2-5; CDR3 protein: ASSSGTSVLETQY
V gene: TRBV29-1; CDR3 length: 10; J gene: TRBJ1-1; CDR3 protein: SVDQVNTEAF
V gene: TRBV14; CDR3 length: 12; J gene: TRBJ1-1; CDR3 protein: ASSSNRVNTEAF
V gene: TRBV5-4; CDR3 length: 12; J gene: TRBJ2-1; CDR3 protein: ASSLRTAYNEQF
V gene: TRBV7-6; CDR3 length: 13; J gene: TRBJ2-7; CDR3 protein: ASSSYRQQGAEQY
V gene: TRBV6-5; CDR3 length: 12; J gene: TRBJ2-3; CDR3 protein: ASRLSGGVHTQY
V gene: TRBV30; CDR3 length: 9; J gene: TRBJ1-6; CDR3 protein: AWEGSGALH
V gene: TRBV18; CDR3 length: 14; J gene: TRBJ1-5; CDR3 protein: ASSPAGQAGGQPQH
V gene: TRBV7-8; CDR3 length: 16; J gene: TRBJ1-4; CDR3 protein: ASSSKHGGPVGGEKLF
V gene: TRBV7-6; CDR3 length: 13; J gene: TRBJ2-7; CDR3 protein: ASSLDSPTPYEQY
V gene: TRBV5-1; CDR3 length: 13; J gene: TRBJ1-6; CDR3 protein: ASSFLQGENSPLH
V gene: TRBV9; CDR3 length: 14; J gene: TRBJ2-5; CDR3 protein: ASSVGVAGDRETQY
V gene: TRBV5-1; CDR3 length: 13; J gene: TRBJ2-1; CDR3 protein: ASSPGQGPYNEQF
V gene: TRBV6-1; CDR3 length: 12; J gene: TRBJ2-1; CDR3 protein: AARTRGSYNEQF
V gene: TRBV5-1; CDR3 length: 12; J gene: TRBJ2-1; CDR3 protein: ASSPPGLADEQF
V gene: TRBV27; CDR3 length: 13; J gene: TRBJ2-5; CDR3 protein: ASTEGAGGKETQY
V gene: TRBV7-9; CDR3 length: 14; J gene: TRBJ2-3; CDR3 protein: ASSFDRGVSVDTQY
V gene: TRBV4-3; CDR3 length: 13; J gene: TRBJ2-6; CDR3 protein: ASSQVLSGANVLT
V gene: TRBV7-8; CDR3 length: 14; J gene: TRBJ2-7; CDR3 protein: ASSLLRGAGGSEQY
V gene: TRBV14; CDR3 length: 13; J gene: TRBJ1-6; CDR3 protein: ASSQDVNSNSPLH
V gene: TRBV2; CDR3 length: 13; J gene: TRBJ1-1; CDR3 protein: ASSVRAGTGTEAF
V gene: TRBV6-1; CDR3 length: 13; J gene: TRBJ1-6; CDR3 protein: ASSGPGQGHSPLH
V gene: TRBV29-1; CDR3 length: 10; J gene: TRBJ1-2; CDR3 protein: SFDREIGGYT
V gene: TRBV6-1; CDR3 length: 14; J gene: TRBJ2-3; CDR3 protein: ASSERLAGVRDTQY
V gene: TRBV7-2; CDR3 length: 14; J gene: TRBJ2-3; CDR3 protein: ASSLAGTSGGTGQY
V gene: TRBV5-1; CDR3 length: 16; J gene: TRBJ2-2; CDR3 protein: ASSLGFRGQGYTGELF
V gene: TRBV6-5; CDR3 length: 13; J gene: TRBJ1-2; CDR3 protein: ASSPTLAGGYGYT
V gene: TRBV6-5; CDR3 length: 10; J gene: TRBJ2-7; CDR3 protein: ASSPPAGRQY
V gene: TRBV5-1; CDR3 length: 14; J gene: TRBJ1-2; CDR3 protein: ASSSGQGVPNYGYT
V gene: TRBV13; CDR3 length: 11; J gene: TRBJ2-3; CDR3 protein: ASSSGNTDTQY
V gene: TRBV4-2; CDR3 length: 14; J gene: TRBJ2-6; CDR3 protein: ASSQDQGLGANVLT
V gene: TRBV1; CDR3 length: 13; J gene: TRBJ1-5; CDR3 protein: TSSQDQDSSQPQH
V gene: TRBV27; CDR3 length: 12; J gene: TRBJ1-4; CDR3 protein: ASSRQATNEKLF
V gene: TRBV5-6; CDR3 length: 11; J gene: TRBJ2-1; CDR3 protein: ASSLVFYNEQF
V gene: TRBV7-9; CDR3 length: 13; J gene: TRBJ2-1; CDR3 protein: ASTPSGSPLNEQF
V gene: TRBV5-6; CDR3 length: 12; J gene: TRBJ1-2; CDR3 protein: ASSLAGGSSGYT
V gene: TRBV11-2; CDR3 length: 13; J gene: TRBJ1-5; CDR3 protein: ASSGPTGSYQPQH
V gene: TRBV11-2; CDR3 length: 13; J gene: TRBJ2-1; CDR3 protein: ASSALRQSFGEQF
V gene: TRBV30; CDR3 length: 11; J gene: TRBJ2-7; CDR3 protein: AWSGHSRGEQY
V gene: TRBV7-9; CDR3 length: 9; J gene: TRBJ2-7; CDR3 protein: ASSPSREQY
V gene: TRBV2; CDR3 length: 17; J gene: TRBJ2-7; CDR3 protein: ASSTAPGGIIGIGYEQY
V gene: TRBV7-8; CDR3 length: 13; J gene: TRBJ2-5; CDR3 protein: ASSLREGRRETQY
V gene: TRBV18; CDR3 length: 13; J gene: TRBJ1-1; CDR3 protein: ASSPRSGLNTEAF
V gene: TRBV4-1; CDR3 length: 13; J gene: TRBJ2-4; CDR3 protein: ASSPLDRERNIQY
V gene: TRBV19; CDR3 length: 13; J gene: TRBJ1-1; CDR3 protein: ASSTGTGVGTEAF
V gene: TRBV5-1; CDR3 length: 12; J gene: TRBJ2-7; CDR3 protein: ASIPGTGGGEQY
V gene: TRBV21-1; CDR3 length: 13; J gene: TRBJ2-1; CDR3 protein: ANPGTSGGCNEQF
V gene: TRBV15; CDR3 length: 13; J gene: TRBJ2-3; CDR3 protein: ATSRGGQGSDTQY
V gene: TRBV13; CDR3 length: 14; J gene: TRBJ1-2; CDR3 protein: ASSPRRLGEVAGYT